Listed below are T cell receptor beta chains from one sample, sequenced in a study of CD8 T cells in Susac syndrome. TCRdb redid the calling of the immunoSEQ multiplex PCR reads with MiXCR, one entry per CDR3 protein. The data show hundreds of thousands of distinct CDR3 sequences, 75% to 90% seen once. The sequenced sample consisted of CD8+ T cells from PBMCs. The source is a human donor with multiple sclerosis. Each CDR3 is given with its conserved first and last residue. Fields, in order: V gene, clone size, J gene, CDR3 length, D gene, CDR3 DNA, CDR3 protein. A D gene is named only where the DNA matches it firmly. The size entry is marked missing in some rows and otherwise reads once, few, many or a size class.

TRBV7-8	-	TRBJ2-1	14	-	TGTGCCAGCAGCTGGACTTCAGGGTACAATGAGCAGTTCTTC	CASSWTSGYNEQFF
TRBV5-1	-	TRBJ2-7	14	-	TGCGCCAGCAGCTTGATGGGACTCTCCTACGAGCAGTACTTC	CASSLMGLSYEQYF
TRBV4-1	-	TRBJ2-1	13	-	TGCGCCAGCAGCCAATTTAGCGAGAATGAGCAGTTCTTC	CASSQFSENEQFF
TRBV27	-	TRBJ2-7	15	-	TGTGCCAGCAGTTTATACCAGGGACTCTCCTACGAGCAGTACTTC	CASSLYQGLSYEQYF
TRBV7-9	-	TRBJ2-3	13	TRBD2	TGTGCCAGTCGGCGGGAGTTCGGAGATACGCAGTATTTT	CASRREFGDTQYF
TRBV6-5	-	TRBJ2-1	16	-	TGTGCCAGCAGTTACTCTGCGGAAATCTCCTACAATGAGCAGTTCTTC	CASSYSAEISYNEQFF
TRBV7-9	once	TRBJ1-1	15	-	TGTGCCAGCAGCCCTAACGAAGGGTTGAACACTGAAGCTTTCTTT	CASSPNEGLNTEAFF
TRBV30	-	TRBJ2-7	19	TRBD1	TGTGCCTGGAGTGAACTGTTGTCGACAGGGACCCAACCTACCTACGAGCAGTACTTC	CAWSELLSTGTQPTYEQYF
TRBV4-1	-	TRBJ2-1	19	-	TGCGCCAGCAGCCAAAGACTAGTTTGGGGGCTGCGGGCCTACAATGAGCAGTTCTTC	CASSQRLVWGLRAYNEQFF
TRBV27	-	TRBJ2-7	16	-	TGTGCCAGCAGTTTAATTTCGGCCACAGGGTGGTACGAGCAGTACTTC	CASSLISATGWYEQYF
TRBV30	-	TRBJ1-1	13	-	TGTGCCTGGAGTGTTTCCGAGATAACTGAAGCTTTCTTT	CAWSVSEITEAFF
TRBV9	-	TRBJ2-3	18	TRBD2	TGTGCCAGCAGCGTAGTGGATGGCGGGGGGGAACCCACAGATACGCAGTATTTT	CASSVVDGGGEPTDTQYF
TRBV7-9	-	TRBJ2-7	15	-	TGTGCCAGCAGCCCCGGGTACGAGGGTTCCTACGAGCAGTACTTC	CASSPGYEGSYEQYF
TRBV6-1	few	TRBJ2-6	12	-	TGTGCCAGCCACACTGGGGCCAACGTCCTGACTTTC	CASHTGANVLTF
TRBV7-9	few	TRBJ1-1	13	-	TGTGCCAGCAGCTTAGACAAGAACACTGAAGCTTTCTTT	CASSLDKNTEAFF